One sample yielded the 26 T cell receptor beta chains listed below, sequenced in a study of graft-versus-host responses after intestinal transplantation. Profiling relied on immunoSEQ multiplex PCR, and the TCRdb table lists in-frame clones only, not all of them. The sample includes some 97,000 clones, approximately 84% of them seen just once. No cognate antigen is known for these TCRs. Specimen: unstimulated CD4+ T cells sorted from spleen or lymph node cells, collected before transplant. The receptors come from a human donor who was the organ donor for an intestinal transplant.

The rearrangement links TRBV21-1 to TRBJ2-7; the table calls TRBD1, which could not be checked here. TRBV21-1 is tagged as a pseudogene. This CDR3 has 16 residues. This CDR3 is CASRYIDRVPSYEQYF. Here the CDR3 DNA reads TGTGCCAGCAGGTATATTGACAGGGTACCATCTTACGAGCAGTACTTC.

J is TRBJ2-2 and V is TRBV30; D might be TRBD1 (7 bases). V was pared by 2 bases and J by 4 bases, with 14 bases between. The CDR3 is made up of 15 amino acids. CDR1 and CDR2 from the germline V gene are GTSNPN and SVGIG (reference sequence). This CDR3 is CAWSRPGGSTGELFF. The CDR3 DNA reads TGTGCCTGGAGTCGGCCAGGGGGGAGCACCGGGGAGCTGTTTTTT.

The CDR3 loop reads CASSLGGEAGANVLTF. CDR3 DNA: TGTGCCAGCAGCTTAGGGGGGGAAGCTGGGGCCAACGTCCTGACTTTC. V and J are TRBV7-2 and TRBJ2-6; TRBD2 is a possible D gene (6 bases). The CDR3 sequence is 16 residues long. V was cut by 1 base and J by 2 bases, with 9 bases left in between. Germline V gene data show CDR1 as SGHTA and CDR2 as FQGNSA.

The V gene is TRBV13, the J gene TRBJ2-7; TRBD1 is a possible D gene (5 bases). V dropped 1 base and J dropped 3 bases, with 10 bases sitting between them. Germline lookup yields CDR1 PRHDT and CDR2 FYEKMQ (reference sequence). The CDR3 totals 14 residues. CDR3 sequence: CASSLVGRVYEQYF. The CDR3, as DNA: TGTGCCAGCAGCTTAGTGGGCAGGGTCTACGAGCAGTACTTC.

The V call is TRBV5-4, the J call TRBJ2-3, with 9 bases fitting TRBD2. CDR1 and CDR2 from the germline V gene are SGHNT and YYREEE (reference sequence). V was clipped by 2 bases and J by 1 base; unmatched bases: 5. This CDR3 is 16 amino acids long. The chain's CDR3 is CASSFVAGGRTDTQYF. In DNA, the CDR3 is TGTGCCAGCAGCTTTGTGGCGGGGGGGCGCACAGATACGCAGTATTTT. Full variable domain (missing parts from reference TRBV5-4 and TRBJ2-3): ETGVTQSPTHLIKTRGQQVTLRCSSQSGHNTVSWYQQALGQGPQFIFQYYREEENGRGNFPPRFSGLQFPNYSSELNVNALELDDSALYLCASSFVAGGRTDTQYFGPGTRLTVL.

The table lists this clone with a count of one. CDR3 amino acids: CASSTAGSQPQHF. CDR3 nucleotides: TGTGCCAGCAGTACAGCCGGGAGTCAGCCCCAGCATTTT. This sequence joins TRBV2 and TRBJ1-5, with D hard to call. CDR1 is SNHLY and CDR2 is FYNNEI in the germline V gene. The V and J ends lost 5 bases and 6 bases respectively, with 11 bases between them. The CDR3 runs to 13 residues.

Details on this clone: At the DNA level, this CDR3 is encoded by other sequences in the same sample as well. This sequence joins TRBV6-5 and TRBJ2-2, with D possibly being TRBD1 (5 bases). Deletions cut 4 bases from V and 5 bases from J, with 8 bases between. The CDR3 runs 13 residues. CDR1 and CDR2 from the germline V gene are MNHEY and SVGAGI. The CDR3 protein is CASSSQGTGELFF. Written as DNA, the CDR3 is TGTGCCAGCAGTTCGCAGGGAACCGGGGAGCTGTTTTTT.

The chain has TRBV6-1 and TRBJ2-2; 10 nucleotides line up with TRBD1. Losses at the gene ends were 4 bases for V and 6 bases for J; bases not matched to a gene: 8. CDR3 length: 16 residues. Germline values: CDR1 MNHNS, CDR2 SASEGT. In DNA, the CDR3 is TGTGCCAGCAGTGCCCGGGACAGGGGAATATCCGGGGAGCTGTTTTTT. Amino acids: CASSARDRGISGELFF.

This clone was detected only a few times. The gene calls are TRBV10-3 and TRBJ2-7, with D perhaps TRBD1 (5 bases). V lost 6 bases to trimming and J lost 0 bases, with 12 bases between them. Germline assignment: CDR1 ENHRY and CDR2 SYGVKD. This CDR3 spans 14 amino acids. The CDR3, as DNA: TGTGCCATCAGGGCAGGGATTTCCTCCTACGAGCAGTACTTC. Amino acid sequence: CAIRAGISSYEQYF.

J is TRBJ2-7 and V is TRBV7-6; D unresolved. In germline, CDR1 is SGHVS, CDR2 FNYEAQ. CDR3 length equals 14 residues. Between the trimmed V and J ends, which lost 5 bases and 4 bases, there was a span of 15 bases. Here the CDR3 DNA reads TGTGCCAGCAGCCCCGGCCAGGCAGAGTACGAGCAGTACTTC. It yields the protein CASSPGQAEYEQYF.

The rearrangement uses TRBV11-2 and TRBJ2-7, with TRBD2 identical over 8 bases. The CDR3 consists of 14 residues. Germline CDR1 is SGHAT and CDR2 is FQNNGV. J gave up 5 bases and V 5 bases, and 8 bases lay outside the gene matches. DNA of the CDR3: TGTGCCAGCAGCGCCCTACTAGCGGACGACGAGCAGTACTTC. It encodes CASSALLADDEQYF.

A word on this clone: This sample also contains other DNA sequences that code for the same CDR3. The CDR3 region is CASSELGETQYF. The CDR3 region has the DNA TGTGCCAGCAGTGAACTGGGTGAGACCCAGTACTTC. V and J are TRBV2 and TRBJ2-5; D unclear. CDR1 is SNHLY and CDR2 is FYNNEI in the germline V gene. Trimming took 2 bases from V and 5 from J, leaving 6 bases between them. CDR3 length: 12 amino acids.

The chain links TRBV15 to TRBJ2-5; D remains ambiguous. Germline V gene sequence: CDR1 LNHNV, CDR2 YYDKDF (reference sequence). Trimming pared 4 bases from V and 1 base from J, leaving 10 bases between. The CDR3 runs 14 residues. CDR3 DNA sequence: TGTGCCACCAGCACCTTTGACCGCCAAGAGACCCAGTACTTC. This sequence encodes CATSTFDRQETQYF.

The gene calls are TRBV18 and TRBJ2-3; D call uncertain. Trimming left V 6 bases short and J 4 bases short, with 11 bases between. Germline V gene sequence: CDR1 KGHSH, CDR2 LQKENI. This CDR3 comprises 13 residues. This CDR3 is CASSPGMADTQYF. In DNA, the CDR3 is TGTGCCAGCTCTCCTGGGATGGCAGATACGCAGTATTTT.

This chain uses TRBV5-1 with TRBJ2-1; the D is unclear. Trimming took off 1 base at V and 7 bases at J, with 12 bases between the two ends. Germline CDR1 reads SGHRS; CDR2 reads YFSETQ. The CDR3 loop spans 14 amino acids. CDR3 loop: CASSLPGPTNEQFF. CDR3 nucleotide sequence: TGCGCCAGCAGCTTGCCAGGCCCTACAAATGAGCAGTTCTTC.

V gene TRBV28 combines with J gene TRBJ2-3, with D possibly TRBD2 on 5 matching bases. Trimming removed 1 base from V and 4 bases from J, with 18 bases in between. The CDR3 is made up of 17 amino acids. CDR1 MDHEN and CDR2 SYDVKM come from the germline V gene. The CDR3: CASSLSIGLRSPDTQYF. CDR3 bases: TGTGCCAGCAGTTTATCTATCGGACTCCGAAGTCCAGATACGCAGTATTTT.

The genes are TRBV5-4 and TRBJ1-2, with TRBD1 identical over 10 bases. CDR1 is SGHNT and CDR2 is YYREEE in the germline V gene (reference sequence). The CDR3 loop spans 14 amino acids. V was pared by 3 bases and J by 3 bases, with 2 bases of the junction left unmatched. CDR3 nucleotide sequence: TGTGCCAGCAGCTGGGACAGGGGCGACTATGGCTACACCTTC. This sequence encodes CASSWDRGDYGYTF.

The V gene is TRBV19, the J gene TRBJ2-7, with a weak D call TRBD1 (6 bases). The germline gives CDR1 LNHDA, CDR2 SQIVND (reference sequence). This CDR3 contains 12 residues. Trimming removed 6 bases from V and 3 bases from J, with 9 bases in between. DNA of the CDR3: TGTGCCAGTAGGGACAGCCTCTACGAGCAGTACTTC. Its protein product is CASRDSLYEQYF.

V gene TRBV6-6 combines with J gene TRBJ1-1; D unresolved. This CDR3 has 12 residues. Trimming took off 6 bases at V and 7 bases at J, with 12 bases between the two ends. CDR1 is MNHNY, CDR2 SVGAGI, per germline (reference sequence). In DNA form, the CDR3 reads TGTGCCAGCAGACCCGGACCGAGTGAAGCTTTCTTT. This translates into CASRPGPSEAFF.

This sequence joins TRBV5-1 and TRBJ2-2; D remains ambiguous. CDR3 length: 13 residues. Trimming left V 1 base short and J 7 bases short, with 8 bases between. Germline V gene data show CDR1 as SGHRS and CDR2 as YFSETQ. This CDR3 reads CASSLIGNGELFF. DNA of the CDR3: TGCGCCAGCAGCTTGATAGGGAACGGGGAGCTGTTTTTT.

The J gene is TRBJ2-3, the V gene TRBV7-2; 8 bases match TRBD2. Germline CDR1 is SGHTA and CDR2 is FQGNSA. The V gene end was trimmed by 1 base and the J gene end by 3 bases; junction bases not matched to a gene: 6. The CDR3 is 16 residues long. DNA for the CDR3: TGTGCCAGCAGCTTAGTGCGGGGGGCCGGGACAGATACGCAGTATTTT. Amino acids: CASSLVRGAGTDTQYF.

This clone was counted between two and nine times. As DNA, the CDR3 is TGTGCCAGCAGTTACTCCGGGACTCAAGGCTGGGATGAGCAGTTCTTC. Translating gives CASSYSGTQGWDEQFF. J is TRBJ2-1 and V is TRBV6-6; tentative D call: TRBD2 (6 bases). CDR1 is MNHNY and CDR2 is SVGAGI in the germline V gene (reference sequence). The CDR3 covers 16 residues. V lost 0 bases to trimming and J lost 8 bases, with 17 bases between them.

The CDR3 here is CASTNYYEQYF. In DNA, the CDR3 is TGTGCCAGCACCAACTACTACGAGCAGTACTTC. This sequence joins TRBV28 and TRBJ2-7; D unresolved. Germline V gives CDR1 MDHEN, CDR2 SYDVKM. The CDR3 runs to 11 residues. Trimming pared 7 bases from V and 3 bases from J, leaving 7 bases between.

CDR3 in amino acids: CASSSEPGGKLFF. CDR3 bases: TGCGCCAGCAGCTCGGAGCCGGGCGGAAAACTGTTTTTT. The chain recombines TRBV5-1 with TRBJ1-4; D remains unclear. The CDR3 totals 13 residues. Trimming left V 3 bases short and J 10 bases short, with 13 bases between. Germline V CDR1 and CDR2: SGHRS, YFSETQ.

The rearrangement uses TRBV5-8 and TRBJ2-1; either TRBD1 or TRBD2 may supply D (6 bases each). Per germline, CDR1 SGHTS and CDR2 YDEGEE. The length of the CDR3 is 18 residues. V lost 4 bases and J 9 bases, leaving 29 bases between the germline ends. CDR3: CASSPQTVSFTGGGEQFF. Written as DNA, the CDR3 is TGTGCCAGCAGCCCCCAGACAGTAAGTTTCACCGGAGGGGGTGAGCAGTTCTTC.

This chain links TRBV19 with TRBJ1-6; D gene uncertain. CDR3 length equals 15 residues. With 5 bases removed from V and 4 bases from J, the gap between germline ends came to 12 bases. Germline CDR1 reads LNHDA; CDR2 reads SQIVND (reference sequence). This CDR3 is CASSVQAGYNSPLHF. CDR3 coding DNA: TGTGCCAGTAGTGTTCAGGCCGGTTATAATTCACCCCTCCACTTT.